The present entry profiles one T cell receptor beta chain with its context. What it binds is unknown. Samples underwent the assay at deep level. The assay was immunoSEQ multiplex PCR, and TCRdb's table has in-frame clones only and misses some. The table records some 1.1 million clones, about 80% of them present only once. This specimen comes from a study of shared clonotypes between healthy human individuals. V gave up 4 bases and J gave up 4 bases, with 17 bases separating them. Germline CDR1 is SGHRS and CDR2 is YFSETQ. The CDR3 contains 15 residues. Whole-study results and caveats: Naive subsets generally exceeded memory subsets in estimated richness. Roughly 4.6% of naive CD4 clonotypes were common to a few donors.

The sequence was collected from a man aged 18-30 years in good health. Some clones in this sample may be carry-over from other donors' samples. The rearrangement uses TRBV5-1 and TRBJ1-1; tentatively, D is TRBD1 (6 bases). The specimen was memory CD4+ T cells from PBMCs. Subset defined: CD45RA-negative fraction. The CDR3 DNA reads TGCGCCAGCAGCGGGCAGGGGACCGGTGGCACTGAAGCTTTCTTT. Its translation is CASSGQGTGGTEAFF.